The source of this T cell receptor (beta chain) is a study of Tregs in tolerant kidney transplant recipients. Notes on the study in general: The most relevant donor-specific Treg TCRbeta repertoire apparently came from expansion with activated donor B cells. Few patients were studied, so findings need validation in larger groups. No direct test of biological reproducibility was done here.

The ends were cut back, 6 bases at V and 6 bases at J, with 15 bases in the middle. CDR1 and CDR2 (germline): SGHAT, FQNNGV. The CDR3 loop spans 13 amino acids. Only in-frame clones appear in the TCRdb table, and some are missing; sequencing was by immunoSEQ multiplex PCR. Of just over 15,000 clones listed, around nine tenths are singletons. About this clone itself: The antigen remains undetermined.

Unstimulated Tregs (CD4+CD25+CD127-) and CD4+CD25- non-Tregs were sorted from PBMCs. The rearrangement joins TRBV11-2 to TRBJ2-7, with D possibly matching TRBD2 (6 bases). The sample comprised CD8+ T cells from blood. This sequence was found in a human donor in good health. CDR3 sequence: CASRSRDPREQYF. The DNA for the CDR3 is TGTGCCAGCAGGTCGCGGGATCCCCGCGAGCAGTACTTC.